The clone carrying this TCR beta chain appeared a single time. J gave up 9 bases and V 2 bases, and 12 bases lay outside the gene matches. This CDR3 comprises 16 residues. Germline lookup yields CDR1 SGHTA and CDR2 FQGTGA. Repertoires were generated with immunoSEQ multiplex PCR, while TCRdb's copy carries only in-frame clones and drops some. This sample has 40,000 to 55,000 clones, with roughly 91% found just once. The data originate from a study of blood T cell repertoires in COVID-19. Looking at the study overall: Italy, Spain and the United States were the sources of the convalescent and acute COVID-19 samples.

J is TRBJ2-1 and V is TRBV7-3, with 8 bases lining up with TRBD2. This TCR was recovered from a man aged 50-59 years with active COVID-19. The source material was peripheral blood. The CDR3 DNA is TGTGCCAGCAGCTTATTACTAGCGGCACGTGGGGGTGAGCAGTTCTTC. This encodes CASSLLLAARGGEQFF.